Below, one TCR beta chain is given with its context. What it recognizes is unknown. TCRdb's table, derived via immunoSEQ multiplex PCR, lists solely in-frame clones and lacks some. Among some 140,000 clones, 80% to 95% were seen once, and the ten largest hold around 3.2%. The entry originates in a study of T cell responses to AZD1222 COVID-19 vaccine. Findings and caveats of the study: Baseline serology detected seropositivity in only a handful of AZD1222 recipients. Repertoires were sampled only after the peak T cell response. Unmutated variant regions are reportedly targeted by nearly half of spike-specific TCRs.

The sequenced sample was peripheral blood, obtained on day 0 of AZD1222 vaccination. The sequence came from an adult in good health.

The CDR3 DNA is TGTGCCAGCAGCTTGGAGCGGCTTGACGAGCAGTACTTC. This sequence encodes CASSLERLDEQYF. V gene TRBV7-9 combines with J gene TRBJ2-7, with a weak D call TRBD2 (5 bases). The length of the CDR3 is 13 residues. Germline V CDR1 and CDR2: SEHNR, FQNEAQ (reference sequence). With 3 bases removed from V and 5 bases from J, the gap between germline ends came to 11 bases. The whole variable domain, filled in from reference TRBV7-9 and TRBJ2-7, reads DTGVSQNPRHKITKRGQNVTFRCDPISEHNRLYWYRQTLGQGPEFLTYFQNEAQLEKSRLLSDRFSAERPKGSFSTLEIQRTEQGDSAMYLCASSLERLDEQYFGPGTRLTVT.